This paragraph covers one TCR beta chain sequence. The antigen is not known. Germline V gene lookup returns CDR1 MNHNY and CDR2 SVGAGI (reference sequence). The CDR3 runs to 15 residues. With 9 bases removed from V and 0 bases from J, the gap between germline ends came to 15 bases. This entry comes from a study of blood T cells in healthy people across ages. A second roughly 6 to 12 cycle PCR used barcoded and J-beta primers. TCRdb ran MiXCR on the 5' RACE reads and lists one entry per CDR3 protein. The sample yields about 2 million distinct CDR3 sequences, approximately 50% seen once. Healthy Caucasian individuals from Russia aged about 6 to 100 were enrolled as donors. Regarding the study as a whole: Roughly linear age-related decline in beta diversity appeared, significant by age approximately 40. Donor CMV status was unknown, possibly confounding expanded clonotype changes.

The clonotype comes from a woman between 35 and 50 years old in good health. V is TRBV6-6 and J is TRBJ1-5; D is uncertain. Sequenced: blood. This CDR3 reads CASTNYGYSNQPQHF. Here the CDR3 DNA reads TGTGCCAGTACCAACTACGGATATAGCAATCAGCCCCAGCATTTT.